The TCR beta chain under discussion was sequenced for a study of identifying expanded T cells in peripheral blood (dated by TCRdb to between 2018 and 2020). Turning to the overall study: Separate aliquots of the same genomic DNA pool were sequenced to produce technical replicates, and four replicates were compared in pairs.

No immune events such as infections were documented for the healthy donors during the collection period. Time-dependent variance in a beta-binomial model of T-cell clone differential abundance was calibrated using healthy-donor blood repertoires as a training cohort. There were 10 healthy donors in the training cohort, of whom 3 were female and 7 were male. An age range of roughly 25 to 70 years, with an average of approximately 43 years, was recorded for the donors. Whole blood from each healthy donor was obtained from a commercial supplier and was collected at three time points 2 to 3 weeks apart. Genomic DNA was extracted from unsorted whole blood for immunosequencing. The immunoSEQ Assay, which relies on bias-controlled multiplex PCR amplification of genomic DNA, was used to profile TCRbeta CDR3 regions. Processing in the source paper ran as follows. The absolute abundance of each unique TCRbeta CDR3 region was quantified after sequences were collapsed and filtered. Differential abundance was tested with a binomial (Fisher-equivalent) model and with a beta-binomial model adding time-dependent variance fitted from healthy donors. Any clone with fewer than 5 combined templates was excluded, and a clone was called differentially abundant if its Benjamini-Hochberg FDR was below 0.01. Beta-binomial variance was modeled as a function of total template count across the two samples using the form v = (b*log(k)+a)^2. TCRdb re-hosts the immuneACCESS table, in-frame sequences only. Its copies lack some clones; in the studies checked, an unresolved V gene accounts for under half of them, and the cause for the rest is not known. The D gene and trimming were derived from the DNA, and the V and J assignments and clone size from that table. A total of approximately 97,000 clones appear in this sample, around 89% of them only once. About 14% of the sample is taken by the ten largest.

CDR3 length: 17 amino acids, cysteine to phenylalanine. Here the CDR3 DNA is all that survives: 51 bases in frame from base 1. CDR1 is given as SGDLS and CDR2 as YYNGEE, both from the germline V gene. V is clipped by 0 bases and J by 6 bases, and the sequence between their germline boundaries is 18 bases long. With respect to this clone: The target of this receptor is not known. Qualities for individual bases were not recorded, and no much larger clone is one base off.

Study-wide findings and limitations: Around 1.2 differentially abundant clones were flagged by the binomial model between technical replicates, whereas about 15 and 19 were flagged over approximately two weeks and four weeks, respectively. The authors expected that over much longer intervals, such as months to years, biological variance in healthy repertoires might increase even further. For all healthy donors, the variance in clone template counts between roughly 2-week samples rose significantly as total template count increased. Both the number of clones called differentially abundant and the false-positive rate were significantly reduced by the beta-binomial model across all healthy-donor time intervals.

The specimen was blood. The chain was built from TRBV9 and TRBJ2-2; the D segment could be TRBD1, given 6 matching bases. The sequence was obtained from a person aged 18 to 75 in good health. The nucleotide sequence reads TGTGCCAGCAGCGTAGGAGGACAGTCCTTTGGGGCCGGGGAGCTGTTTTTT. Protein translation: CASSVGGQSFGAGELFF.